These T cell receptor beta chains were read from a single sample in a study of shared clonotypes between healthy human individuals. Produced via immunoSEQ multiplex PCR; TCRdb's table is partial and in-frame only. Among around 1,100,000 clones listed, 70% to 85% were seen once. The specimen was memory CD4+ T cells from PBMCs. The origin of the receptors is a man between 18 and 29 years old in good health. Some clones in this sample may be carry-over from other donors' samples. The CDR3 runs from the conserved cysteine through the conserved F or W. D genes are given only for firm matches. Only some rows state a clone size, as once, few, many or a class for expanded clones.

clone size | J gene | V gene | D gene | CDR3 protein | CDR3 DNA
NA | TRBJ2-7 | TRBV11-2 | NA | CASSWGQAYEQYF | TGTGCCAGCAGTTGGGGGCAGGCCTACGAGCAGTACTTC
few | TRBJ2-5 | TRBV2 | NA | CASSDGTGSQETQYF | TGTGCCAGCAGTGACGGTACAGGGAGTCAAGAGACCCAGTACTTC
NA | TRBJ2-2 | TRBV6-1 | TRBD2 | CASMSGRADTGELFF | TGTGCCAGCATGAGCGGGAGAGCGGACACCGGGGAGCTGTTTTTT
NA | TRBJ2-7 | TRBV28 | TRBD1 | CASSGDRGKRLGYEQYF | TGTGCCAGCAGCGGGGACAGGGGGAAGCGACTTGGCTACGAGCAGTACTTC
NA | TRBJ1-1 | TRBV7-9 | NA | CASSLVGTLGGAFF | TGTGCCAGCAGCTTAGTCGGGACTCTCGGTGGGGCTTTCTTT
NA | TRBJ2-5 | TRBV5-8 | NA | CASSLGALRGETQYF | TGTGCCAGCAGCTTGGGAGCCCTGAGAGGAGAGACCCAGTACTTC
NA | TRBJ2-7 | TRBV29-1 | TRBD1 | CSVTGALRSYEQYF | TGCAGCGTCACAGGGGCCCTGAGGTCCTACGAGCAGTACTTC
NA | TRBJ2-7 | TRBV5-5 | NA | CASSLGRNSYEQYF | TGTGCCAGCAGCTTGGGACGGAACTCCTACGAGCAGTACTTC
NA | TRBJ1-5 | TRBV7-2 | NA | CASSLATVNQPQHF | TGTGCCAGCAGCTTAGCAACGGTGAATCAGCCCCAGCATTTT
NA | TRBJ2-5 | TRBV10-1 | NA | CASSNPRRTQYF | TGCGCCAGCAGTAACCCCCGTCGGACCCAGTACTTC
NA | TRBJ1-1 | TRBV25-1 | NA | CATATKNTEAFF | TGTGCCACCGCTACAAAGAACACTGAAGCTTTCTTT
NA | TRBJ1-1 | TRBV7-8 | TRBD1 | CASSQGTVGLAFF | TGTGCCAGCAGCCAGGGGACAGTCGGGCTAGCTTTCTTT
NA | TRBJ1-2 | TRBV7-8 | TRBD1 | CASSLALAGGFGYTF | TGTGCCAGCAGCTTAGCGCTTGCAGGGGGCTTTGGCTACACCTTC
NA | TRBJ2-2 | TRBV6-1 | NA | CASESAGLGGELFF | TGTGCCAGCGAGAGCGCAGGGTTGGGCGGGGAGCTGTTTTTT
NA | TRBJ1-2 | TRBV29-1 | NA | CSVVLSGNLGYGYTF | TGCAGCGTTGTTTTGTCAGGAAACCTAGGCTATGGCTACACCTTC
NA | TRBJ2-1 | TRBV5-1 | TRBD2 | CASSRIAGGNEQFF | TGCGCCAGCAGCAGGATAGCGGGAGGGAATGAGCAGTTCTTC
NA | TRBJ1-3 | TRBV5-6 | NA | CASSRTGQGIRNTIYF | TGTGCCAGCAGCCGTACCGGACAAGGGATCCGAAACACCATATATTTT
NA | TRBJ1-1 | TRBV28 | NA | CASSRDVRTEAFF | TGTGCCAGCAGCAGGGACGTGAGGACTGAAGCTTTCTTT
once | TRBJ2-2 | TRBV12-5 | NA | CASGLVLGNTGELFF | TGTGCTAGTGGTTTGGTATTAGGGAACACCGGGGAGCTGTTTTTT
NA | TRBJ1-4 | TRBV5-1 | TRBD1 | CASGLTGGENEKLFF | TGCGCCAGCGGTCTAACAGGGGGCGAGAATGAAAAACTGTTTTTT
once | TRBJ1-4 | TRBV27 | NA | CASTKSRDGDEKLFF | TGTGCCAGCACCAAATCCCGGGACGGAGATGAAAAACTGTTTTTT
NA | TRBJ2-2 | TRBV19 | TRBD2 | CASSLEAGANTGELFF | TGTGCCAGTAGTCTTGAAGCGGGAGCGAACACCGGGGAGCTGTTTTTT
NA | TRBJ1-2 | TRBV27 | TRBD1 | CASSLRQGAGYTF | TGTGCCAGCAGTTTAAGACAGGGGGCAGGCTACACCTTC
few | TRBJ1-5 | TRBV10-3 | TRBD1 | CAISDPTGQPQHF | TGTGCCATCAGTGACCCGACAGGGCAGCCCCAGCATTTT
NA | TRBJ2-1 | TRBV7-2 | NA | CATQLSPGYNEQFF | TGTGCCACCCAGCTTAGTCCCGGCTACAATGAGCAGTTCTTC
many | TRBJ2-1 | TRBV5-1 | TRBD2 | CASSSTPTSGEQFF | TGCGCCAGCAGCTCTACCCCGACTAGCGGGGAGCAGTTCTTC